The clone carrying this T cell receptor (beta chain) was counted a few times. Time point described: baseline, week 1 (first vaccination visit). Treatment reported: pre-vaccination baseline after standard-of-care therapy. The sample is drawn from a study of a mutant IDH1 vaccine in newly diagnosed glioma. In the study overall: Treated patients were roughly 60% male, roughly 38% female, mean age about 43 years. Patients were pretreated with radiotherapy, temozolomide, or both, mostly both.

Sequenced by immunoSEQ multiplex PCR; TCRdb stores in-frame clones only, minus some. The top ten hold approximately 9% of the sample, which has about 34,000 clones, 80% seen once. This receptor was obtained from a man over 45 with glioma. Some clones in this sample may be carry-over from other donors' samples. Sample: peripheral blood mononuclear cells (PBMCs), taken from a glioma patient treated with radiotherapy, temozolomide or both.

The CDR3 DNA follows: TGCGCCAGCAGCCTGGGGGGGGCCCGGACCGGAGAAGCTTTCTTT. It encodes CASSLGGARTGEAFF. This chain uses TRBV4-3 with TRBJ1-1; possible D gene TRBD1, 6 bases. This CDR3 is 15 amino acids long. Trimming shortened V by 4 bases and J by 8 bases, and 20 bases separated the two germline ends. CDR1 and CDR2 (germline): LGHNA, YSLEER.